This TCR beta chain comes out of a study of blood T cell repertoires in COVID-19 (dated by TCRdb to 2019 to 2021). About the study as a whole: Collaborator samples came from the United States, Italy and Spain and covered acute and convalescent phases of COVID-19. A de-identified subject ID, COVID-19 status, age in years and sex were almost always included in the sample metadata. The material from the prospective study consisted of cDNA or gDNA derived from T cells, B-cell-depleted T cells, or PBMCs. The samples were drawn from the first 160 participants of the ongoing ImmuneRACE study and from about 1,200 subjects provided by 6 global collaborators. Where available, HLA class I and class II types were taken from metadata supplied by the sample provider and were not determined by assay-based typing. Deeply sampled blood TCRbeta repertoires from subjects exposed to, actively infected with, or recovered from COVID-19 were included in the dataset. The repertoires were made available in a free public database intended to serve as a resource for research on the immune response to SARS-CoV-2. What the authors observed across the whole study: The quantity of clinical and demographic metadata differed by source and by participant and was supplied without curation.

The CDR3 covers 17 residues, taking in both the cysteine and the phenylalanine. Left in the record is the CDR3 DNA by itself, 51 bases read in frame from the first base. CDR1 and CDR2 are read off the germline V gene (reference sequence) as LGHDT and YNNKEL. V lost 4 bases and J lost 8 bases; the stretch between them is 23 bases long. TCRbeta CDR3 regions were amplified from genomic DNA using the immunoSEQ Assay, a bias-controlled multiplex PCR. Per the source publication's procedure: The number of nucleated cells in each sample was estimated from the amplification of reference gene primers within the assay. To quantify the absolute abundance of each unique TCRbeta CDR3 rearrangement, sequence reads were collapsed and filtered. For each sample, productive Simpson clonality was calculated by taking the square root of Simpson's diversity index across productive rearrangements. TCRdb's version of the immuneACCESS table is confined to in-frame rearrangements and falls short of the full clone set. An unresolved V gene accounts for under half of the shortfall where checked; the remainder is of unknown origin. Clone size and V and J calls were adopted from that table, with D and trimming inferred from the DNA. For this sample there are 84,000 or so clones; about three quarters appear just once. The top ten clones comprise 8.5% to 10% of the sample.

A few counts support this clone. The antigen it binds to is not known. No quality values exist for individual bases; no much larger clone is one base distant. The collaborating institutions used their own protocols to collect whole blood in K2EDTA tubes. For TCRbeta analysis, collaborators shipped samples in one of three forms: frozen whole blood, isolated PBMCs, or DNA extracted from either of those sample types. The material sequenced was peripheral blood. This TCR derives from a human donor in a cohort sampled during active COVID-19. The chain is encoded by TRBV3-1 (or the pseudogene TRBV3-2) joined to TRBJ1-4; a weak D assignment points to TRBD1 (6 bases agree). The CDR3 reads CASSRLKTGSAREKLFF. The DNA reads TGTGCCAGCAGCCGCCTCAAAACAGGGTCGGCTCGAGAAAAACTGTTTTTT.